This T cell receptor (beta chain) was found in a study of cytomegalovirus exposure and HLA in healthy donors. The study's findings and limits: Productive status was seen about 87% or about 30% of the time for most TCR beta V segments in an earlier analysis. The study put 150 or so TCR beta chains on its list as cytomegalovirus-associated.

A note on this clone: Its antigen is not identified.

The study ran its PCR with 60 Vbeta and 13 Jbeta primers. Here immunoSEQ multiplex PCR was the method, and the copy in TCRdb shows in-frame clones only, minus some. The sample holds fewer than 70,000 clones; under 80% are singletons and the top ten take about 14%. The V and J ends lost 3 bases and 4 bases respectively, with 10 bases between them. CDR1 and CDR2 (germline): SNHLY, FYNNEI. CDR3 length: 13 residues. This sequence joins TRBV2 and TRBJ2-7, with D possibly TRBD1 on 5 matching bases. Material: PBMCs. The clonotype comes from a male donor in good health and CMV-seropositive. The CDR3 DNA sequence: TGTGCCAGCAGTGAGTACAGGTTGTACGAGCAGTACTTC. The encoded protein is CASSEYRLYEQYF. The full variable domain, in which reference TRBV2 and TRBJ2-7 provide the parts outside the CDR3, is EPEVTQTPSHQVTQMGQEVILRCVPISNHLYFYWYRQILGQKVEFLVSFYNNEISEKSEIFDDQFSVERPDGSNFTLKIRSTKLEDSAMYFCASSEYRLYEQYFGPGTRLTVT.